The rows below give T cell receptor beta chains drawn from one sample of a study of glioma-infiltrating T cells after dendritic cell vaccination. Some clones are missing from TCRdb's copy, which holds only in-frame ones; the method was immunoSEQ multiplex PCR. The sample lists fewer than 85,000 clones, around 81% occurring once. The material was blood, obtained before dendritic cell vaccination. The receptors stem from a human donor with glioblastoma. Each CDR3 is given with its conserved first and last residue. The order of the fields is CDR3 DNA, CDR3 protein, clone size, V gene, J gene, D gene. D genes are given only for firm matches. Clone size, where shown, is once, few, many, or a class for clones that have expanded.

CDR3nt: TGTGCCAGCAGCTTGGCCGACTTGAACACTGAAGCTTTCTTT
CDR3aa: CASSLADLNTEAFF
abundance: -
v_gene: TRBV7-6
j_gene: TRBJ1-1
d_gene: -

CDR3nt: TGCGCCAGCAGCCTCCAGACAGGGCCGGAGACCCAGTACTTC
CDR3aa: CASSLQTGPETQYF
abundance: -
v_gene: TRBV4-1
j_gene: TRBJ2-5
d_gene: TRBD1

CDR3nt: TGTGCCAGCCTTGAGCCGAACCATGGCTACACCTTC
CDR3aa: CASLEPNHGYTF
abundance: many
v_gene: TRBV6-5
j_gene: TRBJ1-2
d_gene: -

CDR3nt: TGTGCCAGTAGTATCAAGGGGACAGGGGCCCTGGGAAATACGCAGTATTTT
CDR3aa: CASSIKGTGALGNTQYF
abundance: -
v_gene: TRBV19
j_gene: TRBJ2-3
d_gene: TRBD1

CDR3nt: TGTGCCAGCAGCTCAGGGACAGGGATACACACCATATATTTT
CDR3aa: CASSSGTGIHTIYF
abundance: few
v_gene: TRBV5-6
j_gene: TRBJ1-3
d_gene: TRBD1

CDR3nt: TGTGCCAGCAGCTTGGGCGGGGACAATGAGCAGTTCTTC
CDR3aa: CASSLGGDNEQFF
abundance: -
v_gene: TRBV5-6
j_gene: TRBJ2-1
d_gene: -

CDR3nt: TGCAGCGTTGAAGGAGACTCGGACTCTGGAAACACCATATATTTT
CDR3aa: CSVEGDSDSGNTIYF
abundance: few
v_gene: TRBV29-1
j_gene: TRBJ1-3
d_gene: -

CDR3nt: TGTGCCAGCAGCCAACGGGGAGAGGGAGGCTATGGCTACACCTTC
CDR3aa: CASSQRGEGGYGYTF
abundance: -
v_gene: TRBV9
j_gene: TRBJ1-2
d_gene: -

CDR3nt: TGTGCCAGCAGTGCGGGGAAGGATTCACCCCTCCACTTT
CDR3aa: CASSAGKDSPLHF
abundance: -
v_gene: TRBV7-8
j_gene: TRBJ1-6
d_gene: -

CDR3nt: TGTGCCAGCAGCCTAGGCGGGGGGGCACACACTGAAGCTTTCTTT
CDR3aa: CASSLGGGAHTEAFF
abundance: -
v_gene: TRBV7-9
j_gene: TRBJ1-1
d_gene: -

CDR3nt: TGTGCCAGTTCCGGGACTAGTCTCCGGAGTGGAGAGACCCAGTACTTC
CDR3aa: CASSGTSLRSGETQYF
abundance: -
v_gene: TRBV19
j_gene: TRBJ2-5
d_gene: TRBD2

CDR3nt: TGTGCCAGCAGCCTAGAGCGGGGGGGCCGGGTCAATGAGCAGTTCTTC
CDR3aa: CASSLERGGRVNEQFF
abundance: few
v_gene: TRBV28
j_gene: TRBJ2-1
d_gene: TRBD2

CDR3nt: TGTGCCAGCAGCTCTCGACAGGGGGCTGGTTCACCCCTCCACTTT
CDR3aa: CASSSRQGAGSPLHF
abundance: -
v_gene: TRBV9
j_gene: TRBJ1-6
d_gene: TRBD1

CDR3nt: TGTGCCAGCAGCTGGAGACAGGAGATCTATAATTCACCCCTCCACTTT
CDR3aa: CASSWRQEIYNSPLHF
abundance: -
v_gene: TRBV7-2
j_gene: TRBJ1-6
d_gene: -

CDR3nt: TGTGCCAGCAGTTACTCGATATCCAGGGAAAAACTGTTTTTT
CDR3aa: CASSYSISREKLFF
abundance: medium-sized
v_gene: TRBV6-5
j_gene: TRBJ1-4
d_gene: -

CDR3nt: TGTGCCTCACAGCCGGGACAGGGATTAACAGATACGCAGTATTTT
CDR3aa: CASQPGQGLTDTQYF
abundance: -
v_gene: TRBV30
j_gene: TRBJ2-3
d_gene: TRBD1

CDR3nt: TGTGCCAGCAGCTTAGATACTTTCTGGGAGACAAATCATTCACCCCTCCACTTT
CDR3aa: CASSLDTFWETNHSPLHF
abundance: few
v_gene: TRBV7-9
j_gene: TRBJ1-6
d_gene: -

CDR3nt: TGTGCCAGCAGCCAACTCCAAGACTATGGCTACACCTTC
CDR3aa: CASSQLQDYGYTF
abundance: few
v_gene: TRBV5-5
j_gene: TRBJ1-2
d_gene: -

CDR3nt: TGTGCCAGCAGTTACTCGAGGCGGGGACCCTACGAGCAGTACTTC
CDR3aa: CASSYSRRGPYEQYF
abundance: -
v_gene: TRBV6-6
j_gene: TRBJ2-7
d_gene: -

CDR3nt: TGTGCCAGCAGCTTGGTTGGGGCGCCCGGCTACACCTTC
CDR3aa: CASSLVGAPGYTF
abundance: -
v_gene: TRBV5-5
j_gene: TRBJ1-2
d_gene: -

CDR3nt: TGTGCCTACCACAGGGGCACTAATGAAAAACTGTTTTTT
CDR3aa: CAYHRGTNEKLFF
abundance: -
v_gene: TRBV30
j_gene: TRBJ1-4
d_gene: TRBD1

CDR3nt: TGTGCTAGTGGTTCGACGCAAAACCGGGAAAACACCGGGGAGCTGTTTTTT
CDR3aa: CASGSTQNRENTGELFF
abundance: once
v_gene: TRBV12-5
j_gene: TRBJ2-2
d_gene: -

CDR3nt: TGTGCCAGCAGCCTCGACAGGGGGCAAGATGGCTACACCTTC
CDR3aa: CASSLDRGQDGYTF
abundance: -
v_gene: TRBV5-8
j_gene: TRBJ1-2
d_gene: TRBD1

CDR3nt: TGCGCCAGCAGCCAGTGGTTGGACTCGGGAGCCGTCGTTAGCCAGCAGTACTTC
CDR3aa: CASSQWLDSGAVVSQQYF
abundance: -
v_gene: TRBV4-1
j_gene: TRBJ2-7
d_gene: -

CDR3nt: TGTGCCAGCAGCTTAGCCGGGGTTTCCCACGAGCAGTACTTC
CDR3aa: CASSLAGVSHEQYF
abundance: few
v_gene: TRBV7-9
j_gene: TRBJ2-7
d_gene: -

CDR3nt: TGTGCCAGCAACAGGGGGCCTGGCTATGGCTACACCTTC
CDR3aa: CASNRGPGYGYTF
abundance: -
v_gene: TRBV27
j_gene: TRBJ1-2
d_gene: TRBD1

CDR3nt: TGTGCCAGCTTCCCGGACAATCACAATGAGCAGTTCTTC
CDR3aa: CASFPDNHNEQFF
abundance: once
v_gene: TRBV27
j_gene: TRBJ2-1
d_gene: -

CDR3nt: TGTGCCAGCAGCGTAGAGGGGGGGTCCGGGGAGCTGTTTTTT
CDR3aa: CASSVEGGSGELFF
abundance: -
v_gene: TRBV9
j_gene: TRBJ2-2
d_gene: -